This T cell receptor (beta chain) was sequenced during a study of immune cell composition in non-small cell lung cancer. Study results and limitations: Tumour-associated clones >0.5% occurred in 30% to 35% of adenocarcinomas, approximately 79% of squamous.

This CDR3 is built from 15 residues. Trimming cost V 1 base and J 4 bases, with 13 bases left between them. Germline assignment: CDR1 SGHVS and CDR2 FQNEAQ. A note on this clone: Antigen: not known.

The data were produced by immunoSEQ multiplex PCR, yet TCRdb's version contains in-frame clones alone and is incomplete. The sample carries about 1,800 clones, 81% recorded once. Genomic DNA came from frozen unsorted single-cell suspensions. Material for sequencing was lung tumor tissue. The chain uses TRBV7-8 and TRBJ1-2, with D perhaps matching TRBD1 (6 bases). The clonotype was recovered from a human donor with non-small cell lung cancer. The CDR3 sequence: CASSLVQDRGYGYTF. DNA for the CDR3: TGTGCCAGCAGCTTAGTCCAGGACAGAGGCTATGGCTACACCTTC.